The sequence of this TCR beta chain was determined in a study of blood T cell repertoires in COVID-19. The wider study: Samples representing acute and convalescent COVID-19 were sourced from the United States, Italy and Spain. PBMCs, B-cell-depleted T cells, or T cells were the source of the cDNA or gDNA that made up the material.

The Seattle patients, enrolled during active infection, were followed longitudinally. In germline, CDR1 is SGHRS, CDR2 YFSETQ. This CDR3 region has 14 residues. V lost 2 bases to trimming and J lost 4 bases, with 10 bases between them. In the original processing: Reference gene primer amplification gave nucleated cell count estimates. Method: immunoSEQ multiplex PCR; TCRdb's copy keeps in-frame clones and lacks some. The D gene and trimming were derived from the DNA, and the V and J assignments and clone size from that table. The profile shows about 270,000 clones, roughly nine tenths of them singletons.

The receptor was isolated from a woman aged 25 to 39 with COVID-19, enrolled during active disease. The V call is TRBV5-1, the J call TRBJ2-1; a possible D gene is TRBD1 (7 bases). The sequencing sample was made of peripheral blood. For the CDR3, the DNA is TGCGCCAGCAGCTTCCAGGGGGGTTACAATGAGCAGTTCTTC. Protein product: CASSFQGGYNEQFF.